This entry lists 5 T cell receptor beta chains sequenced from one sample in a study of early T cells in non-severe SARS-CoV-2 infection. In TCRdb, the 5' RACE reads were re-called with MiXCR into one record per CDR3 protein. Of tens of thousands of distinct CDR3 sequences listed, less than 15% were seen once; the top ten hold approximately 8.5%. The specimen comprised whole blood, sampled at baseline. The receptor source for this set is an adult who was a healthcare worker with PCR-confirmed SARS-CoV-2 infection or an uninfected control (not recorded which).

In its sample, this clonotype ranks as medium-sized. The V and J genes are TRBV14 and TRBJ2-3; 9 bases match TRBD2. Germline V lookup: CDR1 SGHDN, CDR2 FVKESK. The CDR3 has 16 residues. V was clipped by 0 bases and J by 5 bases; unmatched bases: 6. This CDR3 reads CASSQDSGRTGDTQYF. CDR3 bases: TGTGCCAGCAGCCAAGATAGCGGGAGAACGGGAGATACGCAGTATTTT.

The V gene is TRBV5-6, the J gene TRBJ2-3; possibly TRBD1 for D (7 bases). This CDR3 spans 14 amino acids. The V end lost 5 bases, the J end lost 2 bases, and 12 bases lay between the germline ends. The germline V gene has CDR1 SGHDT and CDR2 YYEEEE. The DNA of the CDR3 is TGTGCCAGCAGGGCGGGACAGAACACAGATACGCAGTATTTT. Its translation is CASRAGQNTDTQYF.

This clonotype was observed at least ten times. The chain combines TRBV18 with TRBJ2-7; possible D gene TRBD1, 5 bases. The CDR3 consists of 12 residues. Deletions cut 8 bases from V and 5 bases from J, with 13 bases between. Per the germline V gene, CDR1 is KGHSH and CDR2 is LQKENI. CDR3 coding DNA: TGTGCCAGCAGCCCTAGGGGTAACGAGCAGTACTTC. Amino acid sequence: CASSPRGNEQYF.

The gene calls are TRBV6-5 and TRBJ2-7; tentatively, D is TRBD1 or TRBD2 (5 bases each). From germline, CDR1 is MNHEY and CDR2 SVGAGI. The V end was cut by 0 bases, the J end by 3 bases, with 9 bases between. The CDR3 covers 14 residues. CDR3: CASSYSLGDYEQYF. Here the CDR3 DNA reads TGTGCCAGCAGTTACTCGCTGGGGGACTACGAGCAGTACTTC.

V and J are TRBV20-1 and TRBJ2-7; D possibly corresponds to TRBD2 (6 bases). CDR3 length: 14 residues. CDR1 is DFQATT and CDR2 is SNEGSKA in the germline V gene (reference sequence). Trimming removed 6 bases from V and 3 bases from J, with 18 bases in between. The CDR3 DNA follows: TGCAGTGCCACCCGGGTTAGTAGCGGCTACGAGCAGTACTTC. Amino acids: CSATRVSSGYEQYF.